Presented here are 10 T cell receptor beta chains from one specimen sequenced in a study of cytomegalovirus exposure and HLA in healthy donors. 60 Vbeta and 13 Jbeta primers were used in PCR. This table comes from immunoSEQ multiplex PCR, and its TCRdb copy is limited to in-frame clones, with some not included. Of 140,000 to 150,000 clones in the sample, around 79% were seen once. The sample taken for sequencing was PBMCs. These receptors were taken from a male donor in good health and CMV-seronegative.

The rearrangement uses TRBV19 and TRBJ1-1, with 9 nucleotides matching TRBD1. The V gene end was trimmed by 8 bases and the J gene end by 4 bases; junction bases not matched to a gene: 5. This CDR3 has 13 amino acids. The germline V gene encodes CDR1 LNHDA and CDR2 SQIVND (reference sequence). DNA of the CDR3: TGTGCCAGTGCGGGACAGGGCTCCACTGAAGCTTTCTTT. Its protein is CASAGQGSTEAFF.

The chain uses TRBV5-1 and TRBJ1-3; 9 nucleotides agree with TRBD1. Germline V gene lookup returns CDR1 SGHRS and CDR2 YFSETQ. The CDR3 totals 15 residues. J gave up 4 bases and V 6 bases, and 8 bases lay outside the gene matches. The CDR3 sequence is CASTAGTGPGNTIYF. CDR3 bases: TGCGCCAGCACCGCCGGGACAGGGCCAGGAAACACCATATATTTT.

V and J are TRBV11-2 and TRBJ1-1; TRBD1 is a possible D gene (6 bases). The V end lost 5 bases, the J end lost 5 bases, and 15 bases lay between the germline ends. Germline V gives CDR1 SGHAT, CDR2 FQNNGV. The length of the CDR3 is 14 residues. CDR3 sequence (DNA): TGTGCCAGCAGCCTGTCAGGGGCGACGACTGAAGCTTTCTTT. Translation gives CASSLSGATTEAFF.

The rearrangement links TRBV28 to TRBJ1-2; 7 bases map to TRBD1. Unmatched junction bases numbered 8, after V lost 7 bases and J lost 3 bases. CDR3 length: 14 residues. Germline V lookup: CDR1 MDHEN, CDR2 SYDVKM. The CDR3 coding sequence is TGTGCCAGCAACCCACAGGGGAACCACTATGGCTACACCTTC. Translating it yields CASNPQGNHYGYTF.

The V call is TRBV9, the J call TRBJ1-2, with 7 bases identical to TRBD1. The junction had 10 bases not matched to a gene; V was cut back by 4 bases and J by 4 bases. CDR1 is SGDLS, CDR2 YYNGEE, per germline. The CDR3 runs 15 residues. The CDR3 loop reads CASSTGTVRTYGYTF. The CDR3, as DNA: TGTGCCAGCAGCACCGGGACAGTGAGGACCTATGGCTACACCTTC.

This clone occurred a few times. A read error may produce the germline difference seen at one junction end. The rearrangement joins TRBV7-9 to TRBJ2-1; 14 nucleotides align to TRBD2. Germline CDR1 SEHNR, CDR2 FQNEAQ (reference sequence). There are 15 residues in the CDR3. The CDR3 DNA sequence: TGTTCCAGCAGCTTCGGACTAGCGGGGGGCAATGAGCAGTTCTTC. It encodes CSSSFGLAGGNEQFF.

This chain joins TRBV4-1 and TRBJ1-2; TRBD1 matches at 7 bases. The germline CDR1 and CDR2 sequences are MGHRA and YSYEKL. CDR3 length equals 17 residues. With 0 bases clipped from V and 5 bases from J, the junction kept 12 bases outside the gene matches. The CDR3 spells CASSQEPRGALGYGYTF. For the CDR3, the DNA is TGCGCCAGCAGCCAAGAACCCAGGGGGGCCTTAGGGTATGGCTACACCTTC.

This clone was counted a few times. The chain uses TRBV18 and TRBJ1-2; D is unclear. CDR1 and CDR2 from the germline V gene are KGHSH and LQKENI. The CDR3 is made up of 15 amino acids. Trimming took 1 base from V and 3 from J, leaving 12 bases between them. The CDR3 DNA follows: TGTGCCAGCTCACCACTCGATCGGGGAGACTATGGCTACACCTTC. Translated, it gives CASSPLDRGDYGYTF.

The chain recombines TRBV4-1 with TRBJ2-3; TRBD2 aligns across 11 bases. The CDR3 totals 18 residues. The germline V gene encodes CDR1 MGHRA and CDR2 YSYEKL. J gave up 1 base and V 4 bases, and 10 bases lay outside the gene matches. CDR3 residues: CASSLNPGLAVRTDTQYF. The CDR3, as DNA: TGCGCCAGCAGCCTCAACCCGGGACTAGCGGTTCGCACAGATACGCAGTATTTT.

The chain has TRBV27 and TRBJ2-2; TRBD2 matches 13 bases. Germline lookup yields CDR1 MNHEY and CDR2 SMNVEV (reference sequence). The CDR3 totals 15 residues. Losses at the gene ends were 8 bases for V and 5 bases for J; bases not matched to a gene: 5. CDR3 sequence (DNA): TGTGCCAGCGGCTTACTAGCGGGAGGGACCGGGGAGCTGTTTTTT. It encodes CASGLLAGGTGELFF.